These 5 T cell receptor beta chains were sequenced from one sample in a study of cytomegalovirus exposure and HLA in healthy donors. Use of 60 Vbeta and 13 Jbeta primers characterized the PCR. Data came from immunoSEQ multiplex PCR; TCRdb stores just in-frame clones and leaves some out. The data hold under 200,000 clones, with approximately 81% observed a single time. Material for sequencing was PBMCs. Source of these receptors: a male donor in good health and CMV-seronegative.

V gene TRBV7-6 combines with J gene TRBJ2-7; 7 bases agree with TRBD2. This CDR3 comprises 13 residues. From germline, CDR1 is SGHVS and CDR2 FNYEAQ. The ends lost 10 bases at V and 6 bases at J; junction bases unmatched: 12. CDR3 region: CATSSGTTSEQYF. The CDR3 DNA is TGTGCCACTTCCTCCGGGACTACCTCCGAGCAGTACTTC. The full variable domain, with the rest looked up from reference TRBV7-6 and TRBJ2-7, is GAGVSQSPRYKVTKRGQDVALRCDPISGHVSLYWYRQALGQGPEFLTYFNYEAQQDKSGLPNDRFSAERPEGSISTLTIQRTEQRDSAMYRCATSSGTTSEQYFGPGTRLTVT.

This chain connects TRBV5-4 to TRBJ2-3; D remains unclear. CDR3 length equals 13 residues. Trimming took off 3 bases at V and 0 bases at J, with 5 bases between the two ends. Germline V CDR1 and CDR2: SGHNT, YYREEE (reference sequence). The CDR3 sequence is CASSSTSTDTQYF. The CDR3 DNA is TGTGCCAGCAGCTCGACAAGCACAGATACGCAGTATTTT.

The chain combines TRBV27 with TRBJ2-1; maybe TRBD1 (6 bases). This CDR3 is 15 amino acids long. The V and J ends lost 2 bases and 5 bases respectively, with 13 bases between them. Germline V gene data show CDR1 as MNHEY and CDR2 as SMNVEV (reference sequence). DNA of the CDR3: TGTGCCAGCAGTTTAATAAGGACAGCCAACAATGAGCAGTTCTTC. It encodes CASSLIRTANNEQFF.

This rearrangement joins TRBV5-8 to TRBJ2-7; no firm D call. Trimming pared 6 bases from V and 2 bases from J, leaving 15 bases between. Germline V gene sequence: CDR1 SGHTS, CDR2 YDEGEE. The CDR3 spans 14 residues. In nucleotides, the CDR3 is TGTGCCAGCACAATCTACACAGTCACCTACGAGCAGTACTTC. Protein product: CASTIYTVTYEQYF.

This clone appeared a single time. The J gene is TRBJ1-1, the V gene TRBV5-1, with D possibly matching TRBD1 (5 bases). This CDR3 spans 13 amino acids. V dropped 0 bases and J dropped 4 bases, with 7 bases sitting between them. CDR1 and CDR2 from the germline V gene are SGHRS and YFSETQ. CDR3 DNA sequence: TGCGCCAGCAGCTTGGAGGGGCGCACTGAAGCTTTCTTT. Translating it yields CASSLEGRTEAFF.